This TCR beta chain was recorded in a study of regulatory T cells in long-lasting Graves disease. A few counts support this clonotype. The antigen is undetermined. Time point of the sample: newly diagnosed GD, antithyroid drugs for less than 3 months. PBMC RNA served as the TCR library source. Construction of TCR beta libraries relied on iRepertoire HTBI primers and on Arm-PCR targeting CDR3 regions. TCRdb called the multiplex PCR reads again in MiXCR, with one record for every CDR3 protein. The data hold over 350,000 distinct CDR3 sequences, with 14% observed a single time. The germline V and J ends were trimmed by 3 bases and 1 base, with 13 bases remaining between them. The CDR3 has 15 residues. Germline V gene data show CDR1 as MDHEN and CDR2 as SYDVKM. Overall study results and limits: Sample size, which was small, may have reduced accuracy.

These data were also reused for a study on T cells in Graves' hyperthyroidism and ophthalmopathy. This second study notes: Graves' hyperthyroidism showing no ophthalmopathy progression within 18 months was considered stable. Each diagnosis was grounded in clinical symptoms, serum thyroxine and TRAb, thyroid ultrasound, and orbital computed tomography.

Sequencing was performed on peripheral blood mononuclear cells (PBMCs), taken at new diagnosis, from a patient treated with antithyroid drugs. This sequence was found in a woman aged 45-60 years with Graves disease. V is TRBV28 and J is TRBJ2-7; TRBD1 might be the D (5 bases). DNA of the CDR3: TGTGCCAGCAGTTTCGCCGCAGGGTCTTCCTACGAGCAGTACTTC. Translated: CASSFAAGSSYEQYF.